A selection of T cell receptor beta chains follows, all from one sample in a study of T cell responses to AZD1222 COVID-19 vaccine. Repertoires were generated with immunoSEQ multiplex PCR, while TCRdb's copy carries only in-frame clones and drops some. The sample holds 90,000 to 150,000 clones, 70% to 90% seen once. The starting material was peripheral blood, obtained on day 0 of AZD1222 vaccination. These receptors were taken from an adult in good health. The CDR3 runs from the conserved cysteine through the conserved F or W. A D gene is named only where the DNA matches it firmly. Clone size is given for some rows only: seen once, a few or many times, or a class if the clone is expanded.

J: TRBJ2-1
D: TRBD2
size: once
V: TRBV7-3
DNA: TGTGCCAGCAGCCCTTCGACTAGCGGGGGTCACAATGAGCAGTTCTTC
CDR3: CASSPSTSGGHNEQFF

J: TRBJ2-1
D: TRBD2
size: once
V: TRBV11-2
DNA: TGTGCCAGCAGCTTAACTCGAGCGGGAGATTATTACAATGAGCAGTTCTTC
CDR3: CASSLTRAGDYYNEQFF

J: TRBJ2-7
D: TRBD2
size: -
V: TRBV3-1/TRBV3-2
DNA: TGTGCCAGCAGCCCTACTAGCGGGAGTTACGAGCAGTACTTC
CDR3: CASSPTSGSYEQYF

J: TRBJ1-6
D: -
size: -
V: TRBV7-9
DNA: TGTGCCAGCAGCGCCAGGGGTATCGGAGGTTCACCCCTCCACTTT
CDR3: CASSARGIGGSPLHF

J: TRBJ1-1
D: TRBD1
size: -
V: TRBV2
DNA: TGTGCCAGCAGTTTGACAGGGCAAACTGAAGCTTTCTTT
CDR3: CASSLTGQTEAFF

J: TRBJ1-2
D: -
size: -
V: TRBV3-1/TRBV3-2
DNA: TGTGCCAGCAGCCAAATGGGGAAGGGCCCACCTAACTATGGCTACACCTTC
CDR3: CASSQMGKGPPNYGYTF

J: TRBJ2-2
D: TRBD2
size: -
V: TRBV6-5
DNA: TGTGCCAGCAGCCTAGGACTAGGGTTCACCGGGGAGCTGTTTTTT
CDR3: CASSLGLGFTGELFF

J: TRBJ2-1
D: -
size: -
V: TRBV5-4
DNA: TGTGCCAGCAGCTTTAGGAGACAGGTGATCAATGAGCAGTTCTTC
CDR3: CASSFRRQVINEQFF

J: TRBJ1-2
D: TRBD1
size: -
V: TRBV20-1
DNA: TGCAGTGCTCGGGACAGGGTCGGCTACACCTTC
CDR3: CSARDRVGYTF

J: TRBJ1-5
D: -
size: -
V: TRBV27
DNA: TGTGCCAGCAGTTGGGCGGGCTCGAGCAATCAGCCCCAGCATTTT
CDR3: CASSWAGSSNQPQHF

J: TRBJ2-1
D: -
size: -
V: TRBV30
DNA: TGTGCCTGGAGACGGGACATCTACAATGAGCAGTTCTTC
CDR3: CAWRRDIYNEQFF

J: TRBJ2-7
D: -
size: -
V: TRBV15
DNA: TGTGCCACCAGCAGAGACCGCGGCGACGAGCAGTACTTC
CDR3: CATSRDRGDEQYF

J: TRBJ2-2
D: -
size: -
V: TRBV9
DNA: TGTGCCAGCAGCGCCCGCGTAGTAAACACCGGGGAGCTGTTTTTT
CDR3: CASSARVVNTGELFF

J: TRBJ1-6
D: -
size: -
V: TRBV6-5
DNA: TGTGCCAGCAGTTACTCGACGGGGGCAGGGTACCTCCACTTT
CDR3: CASSYSTGAGYLHF

J: TRBJ1-1
D: -
size: -
V: TRBV28
DNA: TGTGCCAGCAGTTTGGGGGATGCGGGACATCACTCTGAAGCTTTCTTT
CDR3: CASSLGDAGHHSEAFF

J: TRBJ1-6
D: -
size: -
V: TRBV3-1/TRBV3-2
DNA: TGTGCCAGCCGGGGGGTAGATAATTCACCCCTCCACTTT
CDR3: CASRGVDNSPLHF

J: TRBJ2-3
D: TRBD2
size: -
V: TRBV29-1
DNA: TGCAGCGTGGCCGGGACTAGCGGGAGGGCCGTTACAGATACGCAGTATTTT
CDR3: CSVAGTSGRAVTDTQYF

J: TRBJ2-7
D: -
size: -
V: TRBV7-9
DNA: TGTGCCAGCAGCTTAGGAGGTGGGAGCGCCTACGAGCAGTACTTC
CDR3: CASSLGGGSAYEQYF

J: TRBJ2-3
D: TRBD2
size: few
V: TRBV5-8
DNA: TGTGCCAGCAGCTTGGATCTAGCGGGCACAGATACGCAGTATTTT
CDR3: CASSLDLAGTDTQYF

J: TRBJ1-2
D: -
size: -
V: TRBV11-1
DNA: TGTGCCAGCAGCTTAAACAGGGTGAGGCATGGCTACACCTTC
CDR3: CASSLNRVRHGYTF

J: TRBJ1-2
D: TRBD1
size: -
V: TRBV19
DNA: TGTGCCAGTAGTGCCGGGACAGGGGGATACTATGGCTACACCTTC
CDR3: CASSAGTGGYYGYTF

J: TRBJ1-1
D: -
size: -
V: TRBV19
DNA: TGTGCCAGTAGTATAGGGAACACTGAAGCTTTCTTT
CDR3: CASSIGNTEAFF

J: TRBJ1-5
D: -
size: -
V: TRBV5-1
DNA: TGCGCCAGCAGCTATGATAGCAATCAGCCCCAGCATTTT
CDR3: CASSYDSNQPQHF

J: TRBJ1-1
D: TRBD1
size: -
V: TRBV18
DNA: TGTGCCAGCTCACCACGGGACAGAGACACTGAAGCTTTCTTT
CDR3: CASSPRDRDTEAFF

J: TRBJ1-5
D: -
size: once
V: TRBV7-2
DNA: TGTGCCAGCAGCTCCCGCGGAAGCAGCAATCAGCCCCAGCATTTT
CDR3: CASSSRGSSNQPQHF

J: TRBJ1-2
D: TRBD1
size: once
V: TRBV4-2
DNA: TGTGCCAGCAGCCGACAGGGGGCGGAGGGCTACACCTTC
CDR3: CASSRQGAEGYTF

J: TRBJ1-3
D: -
size: -
V: TRBV28
DNA: TGTGCCAGCAGTTTAATGGGGTCTGGAAACACCATATATTTT
CDR3: CASSLMGSGNTIYF

J: TRBJ2-6
D: TRBD1
size: -
V: TRBV3-1/TRBV3-2
DNA: TGTGCCAGCAGCCCCCAACAGGGGGCCGGGGCCAACGTCCTGACTTTC
CDR3: CASSPQQGAGANVLTF

J: TRBJ2-2
D: TRBD1
size: -
V: TRBV6-5
DNA: TGTGCCAGCAGTTACTGGACAGGGGGGACCACCGGGGAGCTGTTTTTT
CDR3: CASSYWTGGTTGELFF

J: TRBJ1-2
D: -
size: -
V: TRBV28
DNA: TGTGCCAGCAGTTTAGCAGGATATGGCTACACCTTC
CDR3: CASSLAGYGYTF

J: TRBJ1-6
D: TRBD1
size: -
V: TRBV13
DNA: TGTGCCAGCAGCTTAGGCAAATTAGGACAGGGGGCAAGTAATTCACCCCTCCACTTT
CDR3: CASSLGKLGQGASNSPLHF

J: TRBJ2-1
D: TRBD2
size: -
V: TRBV28
DNA: TGTGCCAGCAGTTTACAAGGAGCGGGAGCTAGTTACAATGAGCAGTTCTTC
CDR3: CASSLQGAGASYNEQFF

J: TRBJ2-3
D: TRBD2
size: few
V: TRBV28
DNA: TGTGCCGGCAAACCAGCGGGGCCGATAGATACGCAGTATTTT
CDR3: CAGKPAGPIDTQYF

J: TRBJ2-7
D: TRBD2
size: -
V: TRBV7-9
DNA: TGTGCCAGCAGCTTATCGGATAGCGGGCCCCACGAGCAGTACTTC
CDR3: CASSLSDSGPHEQYF

J: TRBJ2-2
D: -
size: -
V: TRBV5-1
DNA: TGCGCCAGCAGCTTGGGGGGCACCGGGGAGCTGTTTTTT
CDR3: CASSLGGTGELFF

J: TRBJ1-5
D: -
size: once
V: TRBV5-1
DNA: TGCGCCAGCAGCGAGACCCCGATGGCTCCAGCCCAGCATTTT
CDR3: CASSETPMAPAQHF

J: TRBJ2-1
D: -
size: -
V: TRBV3-1/TRBV3-2
DNA: TGTGCCAGCAGCCAAGATGGTCGGCTTAACAATGAGCAGTTCTTC
CDR3: CASSQDGRLNNEQFF